This T cell receptor beta chain was identified during a study of identical twins. TCRdb processed the 5' RACE reads anew with MiXCR; each CDR3 protein has one entry. The sample has around 1.7 million distinct CDR3 sequences; 25% to 35% are singletons. This clonotype was detected only a few times. The source is a newborn girl in good health. The sample was cord blood.

This chain's CDR3 is CSVIAGVLEQFF. Here the CDR3 DNA reads TGCAGTGTGATAGCGGGGGTTCTTGAGCAGTTCTTC. The rearrangement links TRBV20-1 to TRBJ2-1, with TRBD2 identical over 9 bases. This CDR3 is built from 12 residues. Trimming cost V 7 bases and J 9 bases; bases outside gene matches: 7. CDR1 is DFQATT and CDR2 is SNEGSKA in the germline V gene (reference sequence).